This T cell receptor (beta chain) was sequenced for a study of T cell responses to AZD1222 COVID-19 vaccine. There are 16 residues in the CDR3. CDR1 MGHRA and CDR2 YSYEKL come from the germline V gene. V dropped 3 bases and J dropped 11 bases, with 23 bases sitting between them. Repertoires were generated with immunoSEQ multiplex PCR, while TCRdb's copy carries only in-frame clones and drops some. The sample consists of 90,000 to 150,000 clones, roughly 84% of them appearing once. Overall study results and limits: Samples come after the peak T cell response, not at day 14. There were mostly white British donors and more females than males, and clonal diversity was possibly underestimated. Regions left unmutated in variants are reportedly the target of nearly half of spike-specific TCRs.

As concerns this clone: Its antigen is not identified.

The TCR was taken from an adult in good health. V usage is TRBV4-1 and J usage is TRBJ1-5, with D tentatively TRBD1 (6 bases). The sample was peripheral blood, taken on day 0 of AZD1222 vaccination. CDR3 in amino acids: CASSQPGTPTGMAQHF. The CDR3 region has the DNA TGCGCCAGCAGCCAGCCCGGGACACCCACGGGTATGGCCCAGCATTTT.